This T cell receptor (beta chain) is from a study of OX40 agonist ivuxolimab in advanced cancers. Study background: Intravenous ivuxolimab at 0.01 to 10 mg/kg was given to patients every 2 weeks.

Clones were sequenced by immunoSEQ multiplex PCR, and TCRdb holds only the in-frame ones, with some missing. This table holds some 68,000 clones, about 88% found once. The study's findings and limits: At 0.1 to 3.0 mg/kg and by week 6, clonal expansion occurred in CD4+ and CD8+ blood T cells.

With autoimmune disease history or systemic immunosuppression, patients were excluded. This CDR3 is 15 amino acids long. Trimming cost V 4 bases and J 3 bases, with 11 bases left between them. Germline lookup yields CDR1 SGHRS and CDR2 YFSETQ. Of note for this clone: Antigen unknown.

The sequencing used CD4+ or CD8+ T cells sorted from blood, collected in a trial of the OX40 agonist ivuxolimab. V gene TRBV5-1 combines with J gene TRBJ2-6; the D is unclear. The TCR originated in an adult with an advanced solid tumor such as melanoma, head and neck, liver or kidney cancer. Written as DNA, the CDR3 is TGCGCCAGCAGCGAAATCATGTATGGGGCCAACGTCCTGACTTTC. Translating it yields CASSEIMYGANVLTF.